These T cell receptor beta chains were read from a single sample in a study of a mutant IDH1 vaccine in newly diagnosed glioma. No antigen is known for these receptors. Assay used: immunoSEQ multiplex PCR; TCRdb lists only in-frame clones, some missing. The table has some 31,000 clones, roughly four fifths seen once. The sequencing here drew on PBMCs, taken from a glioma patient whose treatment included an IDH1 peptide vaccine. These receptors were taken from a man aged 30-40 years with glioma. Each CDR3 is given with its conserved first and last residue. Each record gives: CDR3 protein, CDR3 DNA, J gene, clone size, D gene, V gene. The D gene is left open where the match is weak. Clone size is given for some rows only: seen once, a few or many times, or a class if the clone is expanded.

CAWSVLRSLSNYGYTF | TGTGCCTGGAGTGTACTCCGAAGCCTCTCTAACTATGGCTACACCTTC | TRBJ1-2 | NA | NA | TRBV30
CASRTGLPGGYTF | TGTGCCAGCAGGACGGGACTCCCGGGGGGCTACACCTTC | TRBJ1-2 | few | NA | TRBV28
CAWSPNPGPQHF | TGTGCCTGGAGTCCCAACCCAGGGCCCCAGCATTTT | TRBJ1-5 | few | NA | TRBV30
CASSLAGGNGYTF | TGCGCCAGCAGCTTGGCGGGTGGCAATGGCTACACCTTC | TRBJ1-2 | NA | NA | TRBV5-1
CASSQENYGYTF | TGCGCCAGCAGCCAGGAGAACTATGGCTACACCTTC | TRBJ1-2 | NA | NA | TRBV4-1
CASSQDLRRNTEAFF | TGTGCCAGCAGCCAAGATCTCCGGCGGAACACTGAAGCTTTCTTT | TRBJ1-1 | NA | NA | TRBV14
CASSIGQSYEQYF | TGTGCCAGCAGCATCGGACAGTCCTACGAGCAGTACTTC | TRBJ2-7 | NA | NA | TRBV11-3
CASTGYTF | TGTGCCAGCACTGGCTACACCTTC | TRBJ1-2 | NA | NA | TRBV2
CSVVGLAGVGTGELFF | TGCAGCGTCGTGGGACTAGCGGGAGTTGGCACCGGGGAGCTGTTTTTT | TRBJ2-2 | NA | TRBD2 | TRBV29-1
CASSPSMGEETQYF | TGTGCCAGTAGTCCTTCGATGGGGGAAGAGACCCAGTACTTC | TRBJ2-5 | NA | NA | TRBV19
CASSGDVPQHF | TGTGCCAGCAGTGGCGACGTGCCCCAGCATTTT | TRBJ1-5 | NA | NA | TRBV28
CATSRDRGSSEQFF | TGTGCCACCAGCCGGGACAGGGGATCAAGTGAGCAGTTCTTC | TRBJ2-1 | once | TRBD1 | TRBV15
CASSLTVMSLNQPQHF | TGTGCCAGCAGCTTAACGGTGATGTCCCTCAATCAGCCCCAGCATTTT | TRBJ1-5 | NA | NA | TRBV7-2
CASSYGTSRQTQYF | TGTGCCAGCAGCTATGGGACTAGCAGGCAGACCCAGTACTTC | TRBJ2-5 | NA | TRBD2 | TRBV5-6
CASNLQNTEAFF | TGTGCCAGCAATCTACAGAACACTGAAGCTTTCTTT | TRBJ1-1 | NA | NA | TRBV2
CASSDKRGGRDEQFF | TGTGCCAGCAGTGATAAGCGGGGGGGCAGGGATGAGCAGTTCTTC | TRBJ2-1 | once | TRBD2 | TRBV6-1
CASIGRGFTEAFF | TGTGCCAGTATCGGGAGGGGGTTCACTGAAGCTTTCTTT | TRBJ1-1 | NA | NA | TRBV19
CASSQTSGYEQYF | TGTGCCAGCAGTCAGACTAGCGGATACGAGCAGTACTTC | TRBJ2-7 | NA | TRBD2 | TRBV7-2